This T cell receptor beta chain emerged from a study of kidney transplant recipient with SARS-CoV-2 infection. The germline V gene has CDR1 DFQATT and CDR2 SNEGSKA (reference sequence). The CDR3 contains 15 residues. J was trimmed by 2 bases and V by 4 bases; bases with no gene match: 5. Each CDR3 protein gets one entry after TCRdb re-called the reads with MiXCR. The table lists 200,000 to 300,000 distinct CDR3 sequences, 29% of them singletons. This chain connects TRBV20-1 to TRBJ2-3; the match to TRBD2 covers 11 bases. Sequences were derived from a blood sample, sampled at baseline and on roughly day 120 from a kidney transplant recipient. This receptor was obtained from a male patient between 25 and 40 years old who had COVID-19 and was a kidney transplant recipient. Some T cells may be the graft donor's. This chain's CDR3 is CSAIVLAGVTDTQYF. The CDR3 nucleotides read TGCAGTGCTATAGTACTAGCGGGAGTCACAGATACGCAGTATTTT.